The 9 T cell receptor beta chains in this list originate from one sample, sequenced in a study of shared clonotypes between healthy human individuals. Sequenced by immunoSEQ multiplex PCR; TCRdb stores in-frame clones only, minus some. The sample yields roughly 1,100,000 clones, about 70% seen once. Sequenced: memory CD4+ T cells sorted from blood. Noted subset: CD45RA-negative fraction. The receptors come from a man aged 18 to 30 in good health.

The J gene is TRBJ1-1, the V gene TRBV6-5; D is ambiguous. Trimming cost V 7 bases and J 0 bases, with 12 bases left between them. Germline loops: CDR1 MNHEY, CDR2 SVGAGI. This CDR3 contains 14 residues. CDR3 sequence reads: CASKVGLLNTEAFF. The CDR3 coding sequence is TGTGCCAGCAAAGTCGGACTGCTGAACACTGAAGCTTTCTTT.

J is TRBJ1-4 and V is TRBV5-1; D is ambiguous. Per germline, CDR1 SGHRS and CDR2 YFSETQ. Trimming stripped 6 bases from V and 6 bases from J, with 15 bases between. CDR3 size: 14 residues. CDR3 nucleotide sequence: TGCGCCAGCAAGTCTCTCTCCTCCTATGAAAAACTGTTTTTT. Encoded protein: CASKSLSSYEKLFF. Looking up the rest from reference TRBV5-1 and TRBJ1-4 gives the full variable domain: KAGVTQTPRYLIKTRGQQVTLSCSPISGHRSVSWYQQTPGQGLQFLFEYFSETQRNKGNFPGRFSGRQFSNSRSEMNVSTLELGDSALYLCASKSLSSYEKLFFGSGTQLSVL.

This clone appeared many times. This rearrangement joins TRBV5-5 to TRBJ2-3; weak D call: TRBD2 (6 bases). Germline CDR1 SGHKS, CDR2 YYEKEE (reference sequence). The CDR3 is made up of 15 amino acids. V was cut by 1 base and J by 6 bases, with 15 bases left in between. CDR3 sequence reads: CASSLFGGDADTQYF. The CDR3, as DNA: TGTGCCAGCAGCTTGTTTGGCGGGGACGCGGATACGCAGTATTTT.

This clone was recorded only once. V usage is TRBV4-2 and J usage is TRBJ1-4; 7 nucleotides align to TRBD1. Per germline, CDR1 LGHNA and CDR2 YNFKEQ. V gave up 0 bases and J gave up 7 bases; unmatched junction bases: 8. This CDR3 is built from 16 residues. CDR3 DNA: TGTGCCAGCAGCCAAGATTGGGACAGCTACCCTGAAAAACTGTTTTTT. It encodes CASSQDWDSYPEKLFF.

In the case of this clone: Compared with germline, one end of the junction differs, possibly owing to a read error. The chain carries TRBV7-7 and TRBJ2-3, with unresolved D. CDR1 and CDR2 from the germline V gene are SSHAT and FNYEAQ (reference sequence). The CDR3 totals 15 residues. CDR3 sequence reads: CASSLVGSPTDTQYF. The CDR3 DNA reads TGTGCTAGCAGCTTAGTTGGCTCGCCCACAGATACGCAGTATTTT.

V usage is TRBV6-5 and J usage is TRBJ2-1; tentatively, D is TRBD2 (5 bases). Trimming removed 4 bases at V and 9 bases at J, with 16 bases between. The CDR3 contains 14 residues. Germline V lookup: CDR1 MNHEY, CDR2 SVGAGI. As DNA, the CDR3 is TGTGCCAGCAGTTCGCGGACGGGATCAGGTGAGCAGTTCTTC. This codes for CASSSRTGSGEQFF.

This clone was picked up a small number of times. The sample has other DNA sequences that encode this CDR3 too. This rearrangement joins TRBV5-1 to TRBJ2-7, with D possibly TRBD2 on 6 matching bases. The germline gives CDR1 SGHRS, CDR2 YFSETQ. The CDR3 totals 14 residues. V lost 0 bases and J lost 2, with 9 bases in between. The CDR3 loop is CASSLGGRTYEQYF. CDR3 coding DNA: TGCGCCAGCAGCTTGGGAGGGAGGACCTACGAGCAGTACTTC.

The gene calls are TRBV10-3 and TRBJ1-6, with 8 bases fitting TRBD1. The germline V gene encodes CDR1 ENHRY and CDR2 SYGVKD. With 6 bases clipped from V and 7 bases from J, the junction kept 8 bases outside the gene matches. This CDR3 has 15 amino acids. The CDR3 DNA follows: TGTGCCATCAGCCCGGACAGGGAGAGGAATTCACCCCTCCACTTT. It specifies CAISPDRERNSPLHF.

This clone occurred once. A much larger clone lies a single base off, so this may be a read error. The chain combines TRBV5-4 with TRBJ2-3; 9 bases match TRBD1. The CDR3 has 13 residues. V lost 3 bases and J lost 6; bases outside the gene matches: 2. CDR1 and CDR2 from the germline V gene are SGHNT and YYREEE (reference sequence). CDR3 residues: CASSWTGADTQYF. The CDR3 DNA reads TGTGCCAGCAGCTGGACAGGGGCGGATACGCAGTATTTT.